The count of the clone carrying this TCR beta chain is one. The sample is drawn from a study of CD8 T cells in Susac syndrome. Reverse transcription of about 0.5 to 1 ug RNA was carried out with random hexamers. TCRdb independently ran MiXCR on the immunoSEQ multiplex PCR reads; one entry per CDR3 protein. This repertoire shows about 240,000 distinct CDR3 sequences, 96% found once; its top ten account for around 0.1%. Between the trimmed V and J ends, which lost 6 bases and 2 bases, there was a span of 12 bases. The CDR3 has 14 residues. Per the germline V gene, CDR1 is SNHLY and CDR2 is FYNNEI. This chain uses TRBV2 with TRBJ2-3; D may be TRBD1 or TRBD2 (5 bases each). The specimen sequenced was CD4+ T cells from PBMCs. This TCR was sampled from a human donor with Susac syndrome. CDR3 in DNA: TGTGCCAGCAGGCCAGGGAGAATCACAGATACGCAGTATTTT. This codes for CASRPGRITDTQYF. The whole variable domain, remainder taken from reference TRBV2 and TRBJ2-3, is EPEVTQTPSHQVTQMGQEVILRCVPISNHLYFYWYRQILGQKVEFLVSFYNNEISEKSEIFDDQFSVERPDGSNFTLKIRSTKLEDSAMYFCASRPGRITDTQYFGPGTRLTVL.